These T cell receptor beta chains were read from a single sample in a study of cytomegalovirus exposure and HLA in healthy donors. Sequencing was performed with immunoSEQ multiplex PCR; in TCRdb, only in-frame clones are kept and a portion is missing. This sample's clone table lists 200,000 to 250,000 clones. The material sequenced was PBMCs. The receptors stem from a woman in her 30s in good health and CMV-seropositive. CDR3s include the opening cysteine and the closing phenylalanine or tryptophan. A D gene is named only where the DNA matches it firmly.

v_gene	d_gene	j_gene	CDR3aa	CDR3nt
TRBV7-2	.	TRBJ1-5	CATRVGAGQPQHF	TGTGCCACCCGTGTGGGGGCAGGGCAGCCCCAGCATTTT
TRBV5-1	.	TRBJ1-6	CASSFRDITPNSPLHF	TGCGCCAGCAGCTTCCGGGATATAACTCCTAATTCACCCCTCCACTTT
TRBV5-1	TRBD1	TRBJ2-7	CASSLAGTGAYEQYF	TGCGCCAGCAGCTTGGCCGGGACAGGAGCCTACGAGCAGTACTTC
TRBV7-2	TRBD2	TRBJ2-7	CASSNTGTTPSEQYF	TGTGCCAGCAGCAACACCGGGACTACCCCGTCCGAGCAGTACTTC
TRBV6-1	TRBD2	TRBJ2-7	CASSALAGFYEQYF	TGTGCCAGCAGTGCTCTAGCGGGGTTCTACGAGCAGTACTTC
TRBV5-1	.	TRBJ2-3	CASSHTDTQYF	TGCGCCAGCAGCCACACAGATACGCAGTATTTT
TRBV19	.	TRBJ1-1	CASSIGAPNTEAFF	TGTGCCAGTAGTATAGGAGCGCCAAACACTGAAGCTTTCTTT
TRBV7-2	.	TRBJ2-1	CASSLSYRSSYNEQFF	TGTGCCAGCAGCTTGTCTTATCGGAGCTCCTACAATGAGCAGTTCTTC
TRBV18	TRBD2	TRBJ2-3	CASSPPSGGTDTQYF	TGTGCCAGCTCACCACCGAGCGGGGGCACAGATACGCAGTATTTT
TRBV2	.	TRBJ1-1	CASSAMLSLGPEAFF	TGTGCCAGCAGTGCGATGCTTTCACTAGGGCCTGAAGCTTTCTTT
TRBV5-1	TRBD1	TRBJ2-6	CASSFTGGPGANVLTF	TGCGCCAGCAGCTTTACAGGGGGCCCTGGGGCCAACGTCCTGACTTTC
TRBV27	TRBD1	TRBJ2-6	CATLDRSVANVLTF	TGTGCCACCTTGGACAGGTCAGTGGCCAACGTCCTGACTTTC
TRBV6-4	.	TRBJ1-2	CASSETGSYGYTF	TGTGCCAGCAGTGAAACAGGGTCCTATGGCTACACCTTC
TRBV7-2	TRBD1	TRBJ1-1	CASSLGTVNTEAFF	TGTGCCAGCAGCCTGGGGACAGTAAACACTGAAGCTTTCTTT
TRBV4-1	.	TRBJ2-1	CASSQDPSYNEQFF	TGCGCCAGCAGCCAAGACCCTTCCTACAATGAGCAGTTCTTC
TRBV19	TRBD2	TRBJ2-2	CASSIQLAGVFAGELFF	TGTGCCAGTAGTATACAACTAGCGGGAGTTTTCGCCGGGGAGCTGTTTTTT
TRBV14	.	TRBJ1-1	CASQTLGGSEAFF	TGTGCCAGTCAAACTCTCGGCGGGTCTGAAGCTTTCTTT
TRBV5-1	.	TRBJ2-7	CASRPQGEEYEQYF	TGCGCCAGCAGACCACAGGGTGAAGAATACGAGCAGTACTTC
TRBV4-1	.	TRBJ2-1	CASSPLGKRSNEQFF	TGCGCCAGCAGCCCGTTGGGAAAGCGGAGCAATGAGCAGTTCTTC
TRBV19	.	TRBJ1-5	CASSTITGGARNQPQHF	TGTGCCAGTAGTACCATCACTGGGGGGGCGCGCAATCAGCCCCAGCATTTT
TRBV27	.	TRBJ2-7	CASSSGNSYEQYF	TGTGCCAGCAGTTCCGGTAACTCCTACGAGCAGTACTTC
TRBV18	TRBD1	TRBJ2-1	CASSPRTGGISNEQFF	TGTGCCAGCTCACCCCGGACAGGGGGCATCAGTAATGAGCAGTTCTTC
TRBV6-5	TRBD2	TRBJ2-1	CASSFGTSIYNEQFF	TGTGCCAGCAGTTTCGGGACTAGCATATACAATGAGCAGTTCTTC
TRBV18	.	TRBJ1-4	CASSPALPGATNEKLFF	TGTGCCAGCTCACCAGCCTTACCAGGGGCAACTAATGAAAAACTGTTTTTT
TRBV30	.	TRBJ2-7	CAWRERSYEQHF	TGTGCCTGGAGGGAGCGGTCCTACGAGCAGCACTTC
TRBV28	TRBD2	TRBJ2-5	CASSLGGRNQETQYF	TGTGCCAGCAGTTTGGGCGGGAGGAACCAAGAGACCCAGTACTTC
TRBV29-1	TRBD1	TRBJ2-2	CSVSGTGYDTGELFF	TGCAGCGTATCCGGGACAGGGTACGACACCGGGGAGCTGTTTTTT